These 8 T cell receptor beta chains were all obtained from the same sample, sequenced in a study of T cell responses to AZD1222 COVID-19 vaccine. Libraries were prepared by immunoSEQ multiplex PCR; TCRdb keeps only in-frame clonotypes and omits some of them. Of roughly 70,000 clones listed, 83% are singletons. Sample: peripheral blood, taken 28 days after the second AZD1222 dose. The receptors come from an adult who received the AZD1222 COVID-19 vaccine.

The CDR3 sequence is CASSIDRNEKLFF. CDR3 nucleotide sequence: TGTGCCAGTAGTATAGATCGTAATGAAAAACTGTTTTTT. J is TRBJ1-4 and V is TRBV19; D unresolved. Germline lookup yields CDR1 LNHDA and CDR2 SQIVND (reference sequence). Trimming took 0 bases from V and 4 from J, leaving 3 bases between them. The CDR3 extends over 13 amino acids.

The J gene is TRBJ1-3, the V gene TRBV7-2, with a weak D call TRBD1 (5 bases). Trimming removed 0 bases from V and 3 bases from J, with 6 bases in between. The CDR3 has 14 amino acids. Germline lookup yields CDR1 SGHTA and CDR2 FQGNSA. The CDR3 region is CASSLAGVGNTIYF. CDR3 bases: TGTGCCAGCAGCTTAGCAGGGGTTGGAAACACCATATATTTT. The whole variable domain, remainder taken from reference TRBV7-2 and TRBJ1-3, is GAGVSQSPSNKVTEKGKDVELRCDPISGHTALYWYRQSLGQGLEFLIYFQGNSAPDKSGLPSDRFSAERTGGSVSTLTIQRTQQEDSAVYLCASSLAGVGNTIYFGEGSWLTVV.

The chain employs TRBV29-1 and TRBJ1-1; tentative D call: TRBD1 (5 bases). Germline V gene sequence: CDR1 SQVTM, CDR2 ANQGSEA. The length of the CDR3 is 12 residues. V shed 4 bases and J shed 7 bases, with 13 bases lying between them. CDR3 in amino acids: CSVVRRASEAFF. CDR3 DNA: TGCAGCGTTGTGCGCAGGGCCAGTGAAGCTTTCTTT.

The CDR3 bases are TGTGCCAGCAGCTCTTGGGAAAGAAACACTGAAGCTTTCTTT. As protein: CASSSWERNTEAFF. The chain carries TRBV13 and TRBJ1-1; D uncertain. CDR1 PRHDT and CDR2 FYEKMQ come from the germline V gene (reference sequence). This CDR3 is built from 14 residues. The ends were cut back, 4 bases at V and 2 bases at J, with 11 bases in the middle.

The chain uses TRBV19 and TRBJ1-5, with TRBD1 matching over 7 bases. With V trimmed by 7 bases and J by 5 bases, 14 bases remained unmatched. The CDR3 contains 16 residues. Per germline, CDR1 LNHDA and CDR2 SQIVND (reference sequence). The CDR3 DNA reads as TGTGCCAGTACCCCCGCCCGGACAGGCGAGTATCAGCCCCAGCATTTT. Amino acid sequence: CASTPARTGEYQPQHF.

The CDR3 protein is CASSSRTGDPRGAGNTIYF. CDR3 nucleotides: TGTGCCAGCAGCTCCCGGACAGGGGACCCTAGAGGTGCTGGAAACACCATATATTTT. The gene calls are TRBV9 and TRBJ1-3; 9 bases match TRBD1. The CDR3 runs 19 residues. Germline V gives CDR1 SGDLS, CDR2 YYNGEE. V was clipped by 4 bases and J by 2 bases; unmatched bases: 16. The full variable domain, with the rest looked up from reference TRBV9 and TRBJ1-3, is DSGVTQTPKHLITATGQRVTLRCSPRSGDLSVYWYQQSLDQGLQFLIQYYNGEERAKGNILERFSAQQFPDLHSELNLSSLELGDSALYFCASSSRTGDPRGAGNTIYFGEGSWLTVV.

V gene TRBV29-1 combines with J gene TRBJ1-4, with D maybe TRBD1 (6 bases). Germline V CDR1 and CDR2: SQVTM, ANQGSEA. This CDR3 is built from 14 residues. Between the trimmed V and J ends, which lost 4 bases and 4 bases, there was a span of 13 bases. The CDR3 here is CSVVWTDLNEKLFF. The CDR3 bases are TGCAGCGTTGTATGGACAGACCTTAATGAAAAACTGTTTTTT. Drawing the rest from reference TRBV29-1 and TRBJ1-4, the complete variable domain is SAVISQKPSRDICQRGTSLTIQCQVDSQVTMMFWYRQQPGQSLTLIATANQGSEATYESGFVIDKFPISRPNLTFSTLTVSNMSPEDSSIYLCSVVWTDLNEKLFFGSGTQLSVL.

The chain has TRBV29-1 and TRBJ2-3; D may correspond to TRBD1 or TRBD2 (5 bases each). The CDR3 loop spans 15 amino acids. From germline, CDR1 is SQVTM and CDR2 ANQGSEA. Trimming shortened V by 4 bases and J by 3 bases, and 17 bases separated the two germline ends. The CDR3 is CSVVLGAAETDTQYF. In DNA, the CDR3 is TGCAGCGTTGTCCTCGGGGCCGCGGAGACAGATACGCAGTATTTT.